This T cell receptor (beta chain) was identified during a study of CD8+ T cells in alopecia areata. Germline V lookup: CDR1 SQVTM, CDR2 ANQGSEA. CDR3 size: 16 residues. The ends lost 4 bases at V and 7 bases at J; junction bases unmatched: 10. This clone appeared a few times. It was cDNA, reverse transcribed from extracted RNA, that served as the sequencing template. Data came from immunoSEQ multiplex PCR; TCRdb stores just in-frame clones and leaves some out. The sample records some 160,000 clones, about two thirds being singletons. The specimen sequenced was CD8+ T cells sorted from blood. The receptor comes from a human donor in good health. The chain couples TRBV29-1 to TRBJ2-2; 12 bases fit TRBD1. CDR3 bases: TGCAGCGTTGGACTACGGGACAGGGGGCACAACGGGGAGCTGTTTTTT. Translation: CSVGLRDRGHNGELFF.